Presented here are 10 T cell receptor beta chains from one specimen sequenced in a study of human T cells and chemical hapten exposure. Stated time point: patch test 2, 6 weeks after DPC sensitization. Treatment: therapeutic diphenylcyclopropenone sensitization with weekly scalp DPC. TCRdb reprocessed the RACE reads with MiXCR, giving one entry per CDR3 protein. This table has about 84,000 distinct CDR3 sequences, 10% appearing once. Material: whole blood, obtained in connection with sensitization to the hapten diphenylcyclopropenone (DPC). These receptors were obtained from a woman between 45 and 60 years old with alopecia areata. Some clones in this sample may be carry-over from other donors' samples.

This clonotype was counted many times. V usage is TRBV11-2 and J usage is TRBJ1-1; the D is unclear. The V end was cut by 1 base, the J end by 11 bases, with 11 bases between. This CDR3 is built from 12 residues. Germline CDR1 is SGHAT and CDR2 is FQNNGV. CDR3 sequence: CASSLGVLRAFF. CDR3 nucleotides: TGTGCCAGCAGCTTAGGGGTTCTAAGGGCTTTCTTT.

This clonotype has just a few counts. CDR3 loop: CASSLKRTGRSYEQYF. In nucleotides, the CDR3 is TGTGCCAGCAGTTTAAAGCGGACAGGGCGGTCCTACGAGCAGTACTTC. The chain uses TRBV28 and TRBJ2-7; 8 bases map to TRBD1. The CDR3 has 16 residues. Germline V lookup: CDR1 MDHEN, CDR2 SYDVKM. Trimming took 2 bases from V and 1 from J; bases not matched to a gene: 7.

This clonotype has a count of ten or more. This rearrangement joins TRBV9 to TRBJ2-2; D ambiguous. CDR1 is SGDLS and CDR2 is YYNGEE in the germline V gene. V was pared by 4 bases and J by 0 bases, with 13 bases between. This CDR3 is 16 amino acids long. CDR3 protein: CASSPIQGPNTGELFF. In DNA, the CDR3 is TGTGCCAGCAGCCCCATCCAAGGCCCGAACACCGGGGAGCTGTTTTTT.

This clonotype was found a few times. CDR3 nucleotide sequence: TGTGCCCGGGCGTTCGGGCAGAGATACGAGCAGTACTTC. Its protein product is CARAFGQRYEQYF. The rearrangement joins TRBV30 to TRBJ2-7; no clear D gene. This CDR3 contains 13 residues. The germline V and J ends were trimmed by 8 bases and 4 bases, with 18 bases remaining between them. Germline V gene data show CDR1 as GTSNPN and CDR2 as SVGIG (reference sequence). Drawing the rest from reference TRBV30 and TRBJ2-7, the complete variable domain is SQTIHQWPATLVQPVGSPLSLECTVEGTSNPNLYWYRQAAGRGLQLLFYSVGIGQISSEVPQNLSASRPQDRQFILSSKKLLLSDSGFYLCARAFGQRYEQYFGPGTRLTVT.

Many counts were recorded for this clonotype. The V gene is TRBV5-1, the J gene TRBJ2-3; 8 positions agree with TRBD2. The germline V gene encodes CDR1 SGHRS and CDR2 YFSETQ. The CDR3 spans 14 residues. The J segment lost 5 bases and the V segment lost 7 bases, leaving 9 bases of the junction unmatched. The CDR3 DNA is TGCGCCAGCGGTGAGAGCGGGAGTGGAGATACGCAGTATTTT. This translates into CASGESGSGDTQYF.

The chain employs TRBV5-1 and TRBJ2-5, with 8 bases aligning to TRBD1. The ends lost 3 bases at V and 3 bases at J; junction bases unmatched: 13. The CDR3 spans 17 residues. The germline V gene has CDR1 SGHRS and CDR2 YFSETQ. Written as DNA, the CDR3 is TGCGCCAGCAGCTGGGGACAGGAAATGGACATCAAAGAGACCCAGTACTTC. This codes for CASSWGQEMDIKETQYF.

V is TRBV7-4 and J is TRBJ2-4, with a tentative D call TRBD1 (6 bases). Deletions cut 11 bases from V and 3 bases from J, with 26 bases between. Germline lookup yields CDR1 SGHVT and CDR2 SQSDAQ. This CDR3 region has 17 residues. The CDR3 protein is CAGTPSHREVDKNIQYF. CDR3 nucleotide sequence: TGTGCCGGCACACCATCCCACAGGGAAGTGGACAAAAACATTCAGTACTTC. Combining the CDR3 with reference TRBV7-4 and TRBJ2-4 gives the whole variable domain GAGVSQSPRYKVAKRGRDVALRCDSISGHVTLYWYRQTLGQGSEVLTYSQSDAQRDKSGRPSGRFSAERPERSVSTLKIQRTEQGDSAVYLCAGTPSHREVDKNIQYFGAGTRLSVL.

This clonotype was detected ten times or more. The chain is built from TRBV29-1 and TRBJ2-1; D may be TRBD2 (6 bases). This CDR3 comprises 14 residues. Germline CDR1 is SQVTM and CDR2 is ANQGSEA. V gave up 7 bases and J gave up 6 bases, with 19 bases separating them. In DNA, the CDR3 is TGCAGCGGGTCGGACGGGAGAACCCCCAATGAGCAGTTCTTC. Translation gives CSGSDGRTPNEQFF.

This clonotype was found a few times. V usage is TRBV20-1 and J usage is TRBJ2-1, with D unclear. The V gene lost 1 base and the J gene lost 3 bases, with 19 bases spanning the gap. The V gene's germline CDR1 is DFQATT and CDR2 SNEGSKA (reference sequence). There are 17 residues in the CDR3. The CDR3 sequence: CSARVGEPRFVYNEQFF. The DNA of the CDR3 is TGCAGTGCTAGAGTGGGCGAACCCCGGTTTGTCTACAATGAGCAGTTCTTC.

The chain recombines TRBV10-3 with TRBJ2-3; D could derive from TRBD1 or TRBD2 (6 bases each). V gave up 8 bases and J gave up 6 bases, with 18 bases separating them. CDR1 ENHRY and CDR2 SYGVKD come from the germline V gene. CDR3 length: 14 amino acids. This chain's CDR3 is CAIEGGNLHDTQYF. The CDR3 DNA reads TGTGCCATCGAGGGGGGAAATCTGCACGATACGCAGTATTTT.